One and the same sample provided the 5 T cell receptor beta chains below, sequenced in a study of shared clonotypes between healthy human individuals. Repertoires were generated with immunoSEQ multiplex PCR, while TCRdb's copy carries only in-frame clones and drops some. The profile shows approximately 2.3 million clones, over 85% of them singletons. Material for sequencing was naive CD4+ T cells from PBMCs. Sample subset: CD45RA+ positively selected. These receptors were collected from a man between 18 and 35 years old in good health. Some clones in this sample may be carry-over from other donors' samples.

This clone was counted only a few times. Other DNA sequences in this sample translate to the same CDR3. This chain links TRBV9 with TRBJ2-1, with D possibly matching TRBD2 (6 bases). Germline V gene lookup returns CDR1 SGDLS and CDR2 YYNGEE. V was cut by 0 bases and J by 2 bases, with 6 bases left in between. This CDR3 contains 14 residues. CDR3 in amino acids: CASSVAGAYNEQFF. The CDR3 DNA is TGTGCCAGCAGCGTAGCGGGAGCCTACAATGAGCAGTTCTTC.

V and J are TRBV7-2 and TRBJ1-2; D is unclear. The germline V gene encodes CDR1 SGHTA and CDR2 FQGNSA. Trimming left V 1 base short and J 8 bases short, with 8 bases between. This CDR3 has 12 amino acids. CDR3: CASSLGPAGYTF. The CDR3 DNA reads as TGTGCCAGCAGCTTAGGCCCGGCGGGCTACACCTTC.

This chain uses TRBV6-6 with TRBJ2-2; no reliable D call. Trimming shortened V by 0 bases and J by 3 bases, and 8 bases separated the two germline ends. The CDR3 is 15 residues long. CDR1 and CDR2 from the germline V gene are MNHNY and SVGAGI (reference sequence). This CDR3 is CASSYSDGYTGELFF. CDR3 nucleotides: TGTGCCAGCAGTTACTCGGATGGCTACACCGGGGAGCTGTTTTTT.

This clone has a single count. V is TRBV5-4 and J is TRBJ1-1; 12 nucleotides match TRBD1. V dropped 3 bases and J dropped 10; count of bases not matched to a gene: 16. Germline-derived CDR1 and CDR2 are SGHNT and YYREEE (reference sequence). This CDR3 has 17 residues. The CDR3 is CASSSRTGQGANVGAFF. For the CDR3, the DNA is TGTGCCAGCAGCTCCCGAACGGGACAGGGGGCGAATGTTGGAGCTTTCTTT.

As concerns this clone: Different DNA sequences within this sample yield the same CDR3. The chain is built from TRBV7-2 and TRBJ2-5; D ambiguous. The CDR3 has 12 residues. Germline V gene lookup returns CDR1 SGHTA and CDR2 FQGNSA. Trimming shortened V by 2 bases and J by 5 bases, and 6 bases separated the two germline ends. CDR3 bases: TGTGCCAGCAGCTTAAGTTTGGAGACCCAGTACTTC. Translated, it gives CASSLSLETQYF.